This T cell receptor beta chain comes out of a study of regulatory T cells in long-lasting Graves disease. CDR3 regions were amplified by Arm-PCR using iRepertoire HTBI primers to build TCR beta libraries. TCRdb reanalysed the multiplex PCR reads using MiXCR and keeps one entry per CDR3 protein. The sample records approximately 400,000 distinct CDR3 sequences, 15% being singletons. Trimming took 1 base from V and 1 from J, leaving 7 bases between them. CDR1 and CDR2 from the germline V gene are SEHNR and FQNEAQ (reference sequence). The CDR3 consists of 14 residues. This clonotype was detected ten times or more. Time point reported: newly diagnosed GD, antithyroid drugs for less than 3 months. PBMC RNA was the source of the TCR library. Peripheral blood, at about 8.9 milliliters, went into EDTA tubes. This same sample was also taken into another study, of T cells in Graves' hyperthyroidism and ophthalmopathy.

The TCR sequence derives from a woman in her 30s with Graves disease. Sequences were derived from peripheral blood mononuclear cells (PBMCs), sampled at new diagnosis, from a patient treated with antithyroid drugs. The chain employs TRBV7-9 and TRBJ1-1; D remains ambiguous. The CDR3 loop is CASSLELTNTEAFF. Written as DNA, the CDR3 is TGTGCCAGCAGCTTAGAACTTACGAACACTGAAGCTTTCTTT.